In this sample, the clone carrying this T cell receptor beta chain turned up a few times. Its antigen is undetermined. These data originate in a study of Tregs in tolerant kidney transplant recipients. Study-level background: CD4+CD25+CD127- cells came from approximately 3-day belatacept mixed lymphocyte reactions, some with approximately 5-day graft donor restimulation. Sorting used antibodies to exclude donor cells. Notes on the study in general: The most relevant donor-specific Treg TCRbeta repertoire apparently came from expansion with activated donor B cells.

Germline lookup yields CDR1 SGHTA and CDR2 FQGNSA. The CDR3 loop spans 12 amino acids. V was trimmed by 5 bases and J by 6 bases, leaving 11 bases between them. The data were produced by immunoSEQ multiplex PCR, yet TCRdb's version contains in-frame clones alone and is incomplete. The sample lists some 15,000 clones; 61% were seen once. The rearrangement uses TRBV7-2 and TRBJ2-7; tentative D call: TRBD1 (6 bases). This sequence originates from a human donor in good health. What was sequenced was Tregs from blood cultured with allogeneic cells. CDR3 nucleotides: TGTGCCAGCAGCCAAGAAGGGGGCGAGCAGTACTTC. Protein: CASSQEGGEQYF.